A selection of T cell receptor beta chains follows, all from one sample in a study of blood T cell repertoires in COVID-19. Clones were read by immunoSEQ multiplex PCR, and TCRdb kept only the in-frame ones, dropping some. The sample yields around 190,000 clones, around nine tenths seen once. Source material: peripheral blood. Source of these receptors: a man aged 50 or older with COVID-19, enrolled during active disease. Both conserved end residues are part of each CDR3. A D gene is named only where the DNA matches it firmly. Where a row states a size, it is once, few, many or the class of an expanded clone; other rows omit it.

j_call v_call d_call cdr3_length clone_size cdr3_aa
TRBJ2-5 TRBV3-1/TRBV3-2 TRBD2 16 . CASSQEGGSEQETQYF
TRBJ1-1 TRBV19 TRBD1 13 . CASSVTRGTEAFF
TRBJ2-7 TRBV5-4 . 15 . CASSPLRGEVAEQYF
TRBJ2-7 TRBV5-6 TRBD1 16 . CASSPLSGQGVYEQYF
TRBJ1-1 TRBV7-3 TRBD1 13 . CASSRGQASRAFF
TRBJ2-2 TRBV7-6 . 18 . CASSLALEGVLNTGELFF
TRBJ2-1 TRBV5-1 TRBD2 15 . CASSPSGRFYNEQFF
TRBJ1-2 TRBV11-2 TRBD1 15 . CASSFTRGPNYGYTF
TRBJ2-3 TRBV9 . 15 . CASSVARRATDTQYF
TRBJ2-1 TRBV4-2 TRBD2 17 . CASSQYRREGRFDEQFF
TRBJ2-1 TRBV18 TRBD2 15 . CASSPSGLAYNEQFF
TRBJ1-3 TRBV4-2 TRBD1 17 . CASSQDFKGAFGNTIYF
TRBJ2-7 TRBV5-1 . 14 . CASSLDPRGNEQYF
TRBJ2-3 TRBV2 . 11 . CASRVEVAQYF
TRBJ1-1 TRBV29-1 . 10 once CSVGTLEAFF
TRBJ1-2 TRBV7-2 TRBD1 15 . CASSVGQGASYGYTF
TRBJ2-7 TRBV15 . 14 . CATSRLGGTYEQYF
TRBJ2-1 TRBV30 TRBD2 17 . CAWSVHPSGLAGDEQFF
TRBJ1-2 TRBV28 . 14 . CASTNRGESYGYTF
TRBJ1-2 TRBV10-3 . 16 . CAISESILGANYGYTF
TRBJ1-1 TRBV29-1 TRBD1 14 . CSVSTGYGNTEAFF
TRBJ2-5 TRBV2 TRBD1 16 . CASSGQGAMYQETQYF
TRBJ1-6 TRBV30 TRBD1 16 . CAWSPWGGTGSSPLHF
TRBJ2-7 TRBV19 TRBD1 12 . CATSDRAGEQYF
TRBJ1-2 TRBV24-1 . 13 . CATSDPGHYGYTF
TRBJ2-1 TRBV7-9 TRBD2 15 . CASSLRLAGGNEQFF
TRBJ1-2 TRBV30 . 13 . CAWSPGSLGGYTF
TRBJ2-7 TRBV29-1 . 13 . CSVEDAGGYEQYF
TRBJ2-7 TRBV18 TRBD1 14 . CASSPRTGEYEQYF
TRBJ2-3 TRBV24-1 . 13 once CATSDGPGDTQYF
TRBJ1-1 TRBV5-1 TRBD1 16 . CASSWGAGGEMAEAFF
. TRBV6-5 . 15 . CASKQGGGLTYEQYF
TRBJ2-7 TRBV6-5 TRBD1 13 . CASSYGGTGEQYF
TRBJ2-2 TRBV5-1 TRBD1 14 . CASSSGQGEWELFF
TRBJ1-2 TRBV19 . 15 . CASSRTVSDTLGYTF
TRBJ2-2 TRBV2 . 13 . CASTKGVAGELFF
TRBJ2-3 TRBV3-1/TRBV3-2 TRBD2 17 . CASSHPGTSGPAGTQYF
TRBJ1-2 TRBV4-3 . 14 . CASSYGILNYGYTF
TRBJ2-5 TRBV4-1 . 15 . CASSPNRGRTETQYF
TRBJ1-3 TRBV6-6 TRBD1 15 . CASSHGQGPGNTIYF
TRBJ1-2 TRBV19 TRBD1 14 . CASSSPDRDYGYTF
TRBJ2-3 TRBV6-5 TRBD2 15 . CASEVAGGRPDTQYF
TRBJ2-1 TRBV7-3 TRBD2 15 . CASSSTGTSGGEQFF
TRBJ2-1 TRBV3-1/TRBV3-2 TRBD1 17 once CASSQPHPGQEINEQFF
TRBJ1-1 TRBV10-3 TRBD1 14 . CAISTGQGYTEAFF
TRBJ2-1 TRBV6-6 TRBD2 16 . CASSSPLAGANNEQFF
TRBJ2-3 TRBV19 TRBD1 15 . CASSPSGGASDTQYF
TRBJ2-6 TRBV27 . 15 . CASSLSSSGANVLTF
TRBJ2-7 TRBV27 . 14 . CASSGTSRGYEQYF
TRBJ2-2 TRBV6-5 . 13 . CASSKQGTGELFF
TRBJ2-3 TRBV18 TRBD1 15 . CASTRDSVSTDTQYF
TRBJ1-1 TRBV25-1 TRBD1 17 . CASSGLLGAGGNTEAFF
TRBJ1-1 TRBV28 TRBD1 15 . CATFAGQGMNTEAFF
TRBJ2-5 TRBV10-2 . 18 . CASSESVGARAIKETQYF
TRBJ2-5 TRBV9 . 15 . CASSVFWRQDETQYF
TRBJ2-2 TRBV24-1 TRBD1 16 . CATSESGQGDTGELFF
TRBJ2-7 TRBV2 TRBD1 15 . CASSSDREISYEQYF